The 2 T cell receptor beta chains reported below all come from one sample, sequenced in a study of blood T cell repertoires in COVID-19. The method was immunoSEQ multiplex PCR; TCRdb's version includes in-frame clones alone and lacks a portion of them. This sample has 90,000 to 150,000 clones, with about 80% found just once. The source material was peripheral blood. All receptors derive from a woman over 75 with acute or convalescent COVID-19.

CDR3 sequence (DNA): TGCGCCAGCAGACCGGGAGAACCTAATGAAAAACTGTTTTTT. It yields the protein CASRPGEPNEKLFF. The chain is built from TRBV5-1 and TRBJ1-4; no firm D call. The CDR3 runs to 14 residues. CDR1 is SGHRS, CDR2 YFSETQ, per germline. V lost 5 bases to trimming and J lost 3 bases, with 11 bases between them.

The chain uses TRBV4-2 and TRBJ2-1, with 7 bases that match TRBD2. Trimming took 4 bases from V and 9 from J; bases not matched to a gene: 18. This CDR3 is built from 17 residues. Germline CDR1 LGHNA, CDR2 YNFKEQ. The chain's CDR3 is CASSLRTGGGAESEQFF. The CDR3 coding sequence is TGTGCCAGCAGCCTCCGGACGGGCGGGGGAGCGGAAAGTGAGCAGTTCTTC.